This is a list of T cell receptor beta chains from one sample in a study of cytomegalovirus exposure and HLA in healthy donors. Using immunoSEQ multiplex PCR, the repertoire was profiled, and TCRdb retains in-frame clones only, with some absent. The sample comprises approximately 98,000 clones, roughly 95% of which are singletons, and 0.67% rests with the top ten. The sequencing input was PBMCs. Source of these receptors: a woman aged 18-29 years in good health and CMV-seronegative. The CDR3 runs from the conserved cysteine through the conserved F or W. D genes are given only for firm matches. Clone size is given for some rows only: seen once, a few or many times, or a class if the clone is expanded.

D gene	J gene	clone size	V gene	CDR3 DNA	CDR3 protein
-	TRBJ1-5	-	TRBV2	TGTGCCAGCAGCACCGATTTGGGGGGTAGCAATCAGCCCCAGCATTTT	CASSTDLGGSNQPQHF
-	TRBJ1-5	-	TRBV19	TGTGCCAGTAGTATAGGCGCGCAGGGTGACCAGCCCCAGCATTTT	CASSIGAQGDQPQHF
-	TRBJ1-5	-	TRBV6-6	TGTGCCAGCAGTCACCGGGACACAGATCAGCCCCAGCATTTT	CASSHRDTDQPQHF
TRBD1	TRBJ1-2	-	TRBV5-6	TGTGCCAGCAGCCGAAGAAGCGGACAGGGGGCGCTTGGCTACACCTTC	CASSRRSGQGALGYTF
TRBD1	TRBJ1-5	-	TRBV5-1	TGCGCCAGCAGCTGGACAGGGGGGAATCAGCCCCAGCATTTT	CASSWTGGNQPQHF
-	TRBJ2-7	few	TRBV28	TGTGCCAGCAGGACAAGCGGGCAGGGAACGGGGAACGAGCAGTACTTC	CASRTSGQGTGNEQYF
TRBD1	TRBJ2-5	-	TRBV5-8	TGTGCCAGCAGCTTGGATGGGACAGTTCAAGAGACCCAGTACTTC	CASSLDGTVQETQYF
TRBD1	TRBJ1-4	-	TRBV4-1	TGCGCCAGCAGCCCTCGCCTGGGACAGGATAATGAAAAACTGTTTTTT	CASSPRLGQDNEKLFF
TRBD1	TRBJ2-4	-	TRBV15	TGTGCCACCAGCTTACAGGGGGCGCGGGGCAAAAACATTCAGTACTTC	CATSLQGARGKNIQYF
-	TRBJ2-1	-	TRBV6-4	TGTGCCAGCAGTGACGGCATTGGCAATGAGCAGTTCTTC	CASSDGIGNEQFF
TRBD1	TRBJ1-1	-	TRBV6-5	TGTGCCAGTCAACCCGGGACAGGGTTTTACACTGAAGCTTTCTTT	CASQPGTGFYTEAFF
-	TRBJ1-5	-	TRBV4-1	TGCGCCAGCAGCCAAGCCGACAGTGAGCGTCAGCCCCAGCATTTT	CASSQADSERQPQHF
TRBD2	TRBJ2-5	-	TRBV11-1	TGTGCCAGCAGCTTGATGGGGGGGAAAATTGAGACCCAGTACTTC	CASSLMGGKIETQYF
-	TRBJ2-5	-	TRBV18	TGTGCCAGCTTCCCCGGGGAGGCCCGAGAGACCCAGTACTTC	CASFPGEARETQYF
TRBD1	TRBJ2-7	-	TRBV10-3	TGTGCCATCTCAGGGACAGGGGGGTTCTACGAGCAGTACTTC	CAISGTGGFYEQYF
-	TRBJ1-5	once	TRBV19	TGTGCCAGTGGGGGAGGACGGTTCAATCAGCCCCAGCATTTT	CASGGGRFNQPQHF
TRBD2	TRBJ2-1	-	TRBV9	TGTGCCAGCAGCGCGCGGTTTGAGCGGGGGGGCGGGAATGAGCAGTTCTTC	CASSARFERGGGNEQFF
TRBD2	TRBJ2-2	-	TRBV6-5	TGTGCCAGCAGTTACTCGGGGGGGACCGGGGAGCTGTTTTTT	CASSYSGGTGELFF
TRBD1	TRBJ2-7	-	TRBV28	TGTGCCAGCAGTTCAGTGCCCTACAGGGGGCGGGTCTACGAGCAGTACTTC	CASSSVPYRGRVYEQYF
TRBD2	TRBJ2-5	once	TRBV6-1	TGTGCCAGCAGTGAAGCGGCAGGGATGGCGGGAGGGACCCAGTACTTC	CASSEAAGMAGGTQYF
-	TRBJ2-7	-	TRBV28	TGTGCCAGCAGGGGCAGTGCTCCCTACGAGCAGTACTTC	CASRGSAPYEQYF
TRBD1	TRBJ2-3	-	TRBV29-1	TGCAGCGTCCGCTTACCCGACAGGGATTCCACAGATACGCAGTATTTT	CSVRLPDRDSTDTQYF
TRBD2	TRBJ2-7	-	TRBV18	TGTGCCAGCTCACCTAGCGGGGGGGCCCTATACGAGCAGTACTTC	CASSPSGGALYEQYF
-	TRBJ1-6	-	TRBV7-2	TGTGCCAGCACCCTGGACACCTCTAGACCCCTCCACTTT	CASTLDTSRPLHF
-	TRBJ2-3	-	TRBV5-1	TGCGCCACCTCAGGGGGGCCGGGCACAGATACGCAGTATTTT	CATSGGPGTDTQYF
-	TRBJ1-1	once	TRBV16	TGTGCCAGCAGCCAATCATCCGCGACAGTGAACACTGAAGCTTTCTTT	CASSQSSATVNTEAFF
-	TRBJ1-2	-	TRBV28	TGTGCCAGCAGGAAGGGAGCTAACTATGGCTACACCTTC	CASRKGANYGYTF
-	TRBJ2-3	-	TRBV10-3	TGTGCCATCAGTGAGGGAGGAGAGGGGGTTAGTGGAGATACGCAGTATTTT	CAISEGGEGVSGDTQYF
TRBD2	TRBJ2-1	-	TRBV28	TGTGCCAGCAGTTCCCCCCTAGCGGGGGGGCGGGATGAGCAGTTCTTC	CASSSPLAGGRDEQFF
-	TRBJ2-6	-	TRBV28	TGTGCCAGCAGTTTTTACCGGGGAAGCGTCCTGACTTTC	CASSFYRGSVLTF
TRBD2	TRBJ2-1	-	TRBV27	TGTGCCAGCAAAAGGAATCTCGGCGGGGGGGGGAATGAGCAGTTCTTC	CASKRNLGGGGNEQFF
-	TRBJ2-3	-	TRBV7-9	TGTGCCAGCAGCTCCAGGGATTCGGCAGATACGCAGTATTTT	CASSSRDSADTQYF
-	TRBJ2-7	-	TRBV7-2	TGTGCCAGCAGCTTTTCGAGTGAGAACGAGCAGTACTTC	CASSFSSENEQYF
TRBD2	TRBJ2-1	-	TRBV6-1	TGTGCCAGCAGTGACGGGGCTAGCGGGGGGTATGAGCAGTTCTTC	CASSDGASGGYEQFF
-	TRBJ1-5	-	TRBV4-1	TGCGCCAGCAGCCTCCTCCAGGGGTCCAATCAGCCCCAGCATTTT	CASSLLQGSNQPQHF
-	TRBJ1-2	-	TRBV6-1	TGTGCCAGCGTTTTAAGCGGGAACGACTATGGCTACACCTTC	CASVLSGNDYGYTF
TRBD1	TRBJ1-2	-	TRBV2	TGTGCCAGCAGTGAGATCCCCGGACAGGGAGGAAATAATGGCTACACCTTC	CASSEIPGQGGNNGYTF